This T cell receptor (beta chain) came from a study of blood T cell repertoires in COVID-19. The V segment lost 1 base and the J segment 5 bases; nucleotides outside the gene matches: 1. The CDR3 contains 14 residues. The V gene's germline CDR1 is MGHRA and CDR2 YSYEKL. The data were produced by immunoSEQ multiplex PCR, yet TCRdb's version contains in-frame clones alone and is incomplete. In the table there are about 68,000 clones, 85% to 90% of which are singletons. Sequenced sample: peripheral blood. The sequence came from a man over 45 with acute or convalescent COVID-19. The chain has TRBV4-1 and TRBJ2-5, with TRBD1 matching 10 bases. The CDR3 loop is CASSQGQGAETQYF. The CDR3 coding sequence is TGCGCCAGCAGCCAAGGACAGGGGGCTGAGACCCAGTACTTC.